The 27 T cell receptor beta chains below come from one sample, sequenced in a study of blood T cell repertoires in COVID-19. Repertoires were generated with immunoSEQ multiplex PCR, while TCRdb's copy carries only in-frame clones and drops some. The repertoire consists of 270,000 or so clones, with approximately 89% occurring once and the leading ten covering about 3%. Material: PBMCs or T cells enriched from blood (not recorded which). The receptor set was obtained from a man aged 40-49 years who had been exposed to COVID-19.

This rearrangement joins TRBV5-1 to TRBJ2-1; TRBD2 aligns across 11 bases. This CDR3 region has 17 residues. The V and J ends lost 3 bases and 0 bases, in that order; junction bases with no gene match: 5. Germline assignment: CDR1 SGHRS and CDR2 YFSETQ. The CDR3 bases are TGCGCCAGCAGCTCCCAAACTAGCGGGAGCTCCTACAATGAGCAGTTCTTC. Protein: CASSSQTSGSSYNEQFF.

The chain is built from TRBV18 and TRBJ2-7; 10 bases agree with TRBD1. Looked up from germline, CDR1 is KGHSH and CDR2 is LQKENI. The CDR3 loop spans 16 amino acids. The V segment lost 5 bases and the J segment 3 bases; nucleotides outside the gene matches: 10. Written as DNA, the CDR3 is TGTGCCAGCTCATTCTCGACAGGGGGCATTAACTACGAGCAGTACTTC. Translated, it gives CASSFSTGGINYEQYF.

The chain joins TRBV18 to TRBJ2-1; TRBD1 is a possible D gene (7 bases). CDR3 length: 16 residues. Looked up from germline, CDR1 is KGHSH and CDR2 is LQKENI. V was trimmed by 0 bases and J by 3 bases, leaving 12 bases between them. The CDR3 here is CASSPPEGQNYNEQFF. The CDR3 nucleotides are TGTGCCAGCTCACCACCGGAGGGACAGAACTACAATGAGCAGTTCTTC.

The V call is TRBV23-1, the J call TRBJ1-2, with 7 nucleotides matching TRBD1. TRBV23-1 has ORF status, its function being uncertain. Trimming cost V 1 base and J 1 base; bases outside gene matches: 9. The CDR3 consists of 17 residues. In nucleotides, the CDR3 is TGCGCCAGCAGTCAATGTCCTGAGGGGGCGGGTAACTATGGCTACACCTTC. Translated, it gives CASSQCPEGAGNYGYTF.

The chain is built from TRBV2 and TRBJ1-5; a possible D gene is TRBD1 (5 bases). Deletions cut 5 bases from V and 1 base from J, with 9 bases between. This CDR3 spans 14 amino acids. The V gene's germline CDR1 is SNHLY and CDR2 FYNNEI. CDR3 region: CASSITGSNQPQHF. CDR3 coding DNA: TGTGCCAGCAGTATAACAGGAAGCAATCAGCCCCAGCATTTT.

This chain uses TRBV2 with TRBJ2-7; 7 nucleotides align to TRBD2. CDR1 SNHLY and CDR2 FYNNEI come from the germline V gene. V was pared by 10 bases and J by 0 bases, with 3 bases of the junction left unmatched. CDR3 length: 12 amino acids. This CDR3 is CATAGRSYEQYF. Written as DNA, the CDR3 is TGTGCCACAGCGGGACGCTCCTACGAGCAGTACTTC.

This clone was picked up a small number of times. The rearrangement links TRBV7-3 to TRBJ2-1, with 11 bases identical to TRBD2. V lost 5 bases, J lost 7 bases, and 7 bases stayed unmatched. The CDR3 loop spans 15 amino acids. CDR1 and CDR2 (germline): SGHTA, FQGTGA. CDR3 in DNA: TGTGCCAGCAGCCATGACGGGACTAGCGGTAATGAGCAGTTCTTC. Translated, it gives CASSHDGTSGNEQFF.

The chain is built from TRBV5-4 and TRBJ2-3, with 7 bases that match TRBD2. J was trimmed by 0 bases and V by 2 bases; bases with no gene match: 3. This CDR3 region has 15 residues. The germline V gene has CDR1 SGHNT and CDR2 YYREEE (reference sequence). CDR3: CASSLSGRSTDTQYF. The CDR3 nucleotides read TGTGCCAGCAGCTTATCCGGGAGGAGCACAGATACGCAGTATTTT.

The chain uses TRBV29-1 and TRBJ1-2; 7 bases map to TRBD1. Germline assignment: CDR1 SQVTM and CDR2 ANQGSEA. The junction had 9 bases not matched to a gene; V was cut back by 4 bases and J by 4 bases. CDR3 length equals 14 residues. The CDR3 DNA reads TGCAGCGTTGGCAGAGGACAGGCAGGCTATGGCTACACCTTC. This sequence encodes CSVGRGQAGYGYTF.

The chain couples TRBV2 to TRBJ2-7; tentatively, D is TRBD1 (5 bases). The V and J ends lost 11 bases and 1 base respectively, with 15 bases between them. Germline V gives CDR1 SNHLY, CDR2 FYNNEI. This CDR3 spans 13 amino acids. The CDR3 reads CAETPQASYEQYF. The DNA of the CDR3 is TGTGCCGAGACCCCACAGGCTTCCTACGAGCAGTACTTC.

The genes are TRBV29-1 and TRBJ1-2, with 8 nucleotides matching TRBD1. From germline, CDR1 is SQVTM and CDR2 ANQGSEA. The CDR3 runs to 12 residues. V lost 7 bases and J lost 5; bases outside the gene matches: 6. This chain's CDR3 is CSGGRTGYGYTF. CDR3 nucleotides: TGCAGCGGGGGACGGACAGGGTATGGCTACACCTTC.

V usage is TRBV29-1 and J usage is TRBJ1-2, with D unresolved. Trimming removed 2 bases at V and 4 bases at J, with 17 bases between. From germline, CDR1 is SQVTM and CDR2 ANQGSEA. The CDR3 covers 15 residues. The CDR3 DNA follows: TGCAGCGTTGAAAGCCCGACATATCATGCCTATGGCTACACCTTC. As protein: CSVESPTYHAYGYTF. The whole variable domain, remainder taken from reference TRBV29-1 and TRBJ1-2, is SAVISQKPSRDICQRGTSLTIQCQVDSQVTMMFWYRQQPGQSLTLIATANQGSEATYESGFVIDKFPISRPNLTFSTLTVSNMSPEDSSIYLCSVESPTYHAYGYTFGSGTRLTVV.

The rearrangement uses TRBV27 and TRBJ2-7, with TRBD2 identical over 15 bases. Germline trimming cut 6 bases from V and 5 bases from J; bases unmatched to any gene: 8. CDR1 and CDR2 from the germline V gene are MNHEY and SMNVEV (reference sequence). The CDR3 spans 16 residues. The CDR3 loop is CASSHKRTSGRDEQYF. The CDR3 DNA follows: TGTGCCAGCAGCCATAAAAGGACTAGCGGGAGGGACGAGCAGTACTTC.

This clone occurred a few times. The rearrangement links TRBV4-2 to TRBJ1-6; a possible D gene is TRBD1 (6 bases). Germline V gene sequence: CDR1 LGHNA, CDR2 YNFKEQ. V was shortened by 6 bases and J by 7 bases, with 13 bases between the two germline ends. The CDR3 has 14 residues. The CDR3 sequence is CASRQLDRNSPLHF. Written as DNA, the CDR3 is TGTGCCAGCAGGCAACTGGACAGAAATTCACCCCTCCACTTT.

The chain couples TRBV30 to TRBJ1-5; the match to TRBD1 covers 12 bases. Germline V gene sequence: CDR1 GTSNPN, CDR2 SVGIG (reference sequence). Losses at the gene ends were 4 bases for V and 9 bases for J; bases not matched to a gene: 7. The CDR3 is 14 residues long. The CDR3 nucleotides read TGTGCCTGGAAGGGACAGGGGGCCTTGTGGCCCCAGCATTTT. It is translated as CAWKGQGALWPQHF.

V is TRBV19 and J is TRBJ1-2; no clear D. The CDR3 length is 14 residues. Germline V gene data show CDR1 as LNHDA and CDR2 as SQIVND (reference sequence). With 8 bases removed from V and 6 bases from J, the gap between germline ends came to 19 bases. Here the CDR3 reads CASGDWPFRHGYTF. The CDR3, as DNA: TGTGCCAGTGGCGACTGGCCATTTAGGCATGGCTACACCTTC. The entire variable domain, with the rest obtained from reference TRBV19 and TRBJ1-2, is as follows: DGGITQSPKYLFRKEGQNVTLSCEQNLNHDAMYWYRQDPGQGLRLIYYSQIVNDFQKGDIAEGYSVSREKKESFPLTVTSAQKNPTAFYLCASGDWPFRHGYTFGSGTRLTVV.

V is TRBV28 and J is TRBJ1-5; tentatively, D is TRBD1 (5 bases). The CDR3 consists of 15 residues. V dropped 3 bases and J dropped 5 bases, with 14 bases sitting between them. Per the germline V gene, CDR1 is MDHEN and CDR2 is SYDVKM. The chain's CDR3 is CASSLGGSSDQPQHF. The CDR3 DNA sequence: TGTGCCAGCAGTTTGGGGGGAAGCTCCGATCAGCCCCAGCATTTT.

This clone was counted once. The chain joins TRBV19 to TRBJ2-1; 9 nucleotides agree with TRBD1. V lost 5 bases and J lost 9; bases outside the gene matches: 11. Germline lookup yields CDR1 LNHDA and CDR2 SQIVND (reference sequence). The CDR3 is made up of 15 amino acids. The DNA of the CDR3 is TGTGCCAGTAGTTGGACAGGGGCAAGATTCGGTGAGCAGTTCTTC. Amino acid sequence: CASSWTGARFGEQFF. Drawing the rest from reference TRBV19 and TRBJ2-1, the complete variable domain is DGGITQSPKYLFRKEGQNVTLSCEQNLNHDAMYWYRQDPGQGLRLIYYSQIVNDFQKGDIAEGYSVSREKKESFPLTVTSAQKNPTAFYLCASSWTGARFGEQFFGPGTRLTVL.

CDR3 residues: CASRLSWTGTDQPQHF. The CDR3 coding sequence is TGTGCCAGTAGACTATCCTGGACAGGGACAGATCAGCCCCAGCATTTT. V usage is TRBV19 and J usage is TRBJ1-5, with TRBD1 matching 8 bases. Unmatched junction bases numbered 12, after V lost 6 bases and J lost 5 bases. The CDR3 runs to 16 residues. Germline loops: CDR1 LNHDA, CDR2 SQIVND (reference sequence).

As for this clone: One end of the junction does not line up with germline, which may come from a read error. The chain carries TRBV5-1 and TRBJ1-1; D is possibly TRBD1 (5 bases). The CDR3 is 14 residues long. CDR1 SGHRS and CDR2 YFSETQ come from the germline V gene. CDR3 residues: CASTLTVGGTEAFF. The CDR3 coding sequence is TGCGCCAGCACCTTGACGGTGGGGGGTACTGAAGCTTTCTTT.

The chain couples TRBV7-6 to TRBJ2-1; perhaps TRBD2 as D (6 bases). V was cut by 3 bases and J by 0 bases, with 9 bases left in between. The CDR3 extends over 15 amino acids. CDR1 and CDR2 (germline): SGHVS, FNYEAQ. The CDR3 bases are TGTGCCAGCAGCTTTAGCGGTAGCTCCTACAATGAGCAGTTCTTC. This codes for CASSFSGSSYNEQFF.

This chain uses TRBV12-5 with TRBJ2-7; 8 bases map to TRBD1. Germline CDR1 LGHNT, CDR2 FRNRAP. V shed 4 bases and J 6 bases; nucleotides not matched to a gene: 8. The CDR3 extends over 14 amino acids. As DNA, the CDR3 is TGTGCTAGTGGTTCAGGACAGGGCACCTTCGAGCAGTACTTC. It translates to CASGSGQGTFEQYF.

This rearrangement joins TRBV28 to TRBJ2-1, with D tentatively TRBD2 (6 bases). The ends were cut back, 5 bases at V and 0 bases at J, with 14 bases in the middle. This CDR3 spans 16 amino acids. Germline values: CDR1 MDHEN, CDR2 SYDVKM. The chain's CDR3 is CASSPFSGSSYNEQFF. As DNA, the CDR3 is TGTGCCAGCAGTCCCTTTAGCGGTTCCTCCTACAATGAGCAGTTCTTC.

The rearrangement joins TRBV4-3 to TRBJ2-3; a weak D match, TRBD2 (5 bases). Germline V CDR1 and CDR2: LGHNA, YSLEER. The V end was cut by 0 bases, the J end by 4 bases, with 14 bases between. The length of the CDR3 is 16 residues. The CDR3 DNA reads as TGCGCCAGCAGCCAAGAACCGCAATCGAGGGCAGATACGCAGTATTTT. This codes for CASSQEPQSRADTQYF.

The V call is TRBV28, the J call TRBJ2-7, with D tentatively TRBD2 (6 bases). Germline assignment: CDR1 MDHEN and CDR2 SYDVKM. The CDR3 loop spans 18 amino acids. V gave up 5 bases and J gave up 2 bases, with 25 bases separating them. The CDR3 DNA follows: TGTGCCAGCAGTACAATTTACATAATAGCGGCCGGAACCTACGAGCAGTACTTC. It translates to CASSTIYIIAAGTYEQYF. Combining the CDR3 with reference TRBV28 and TRBJ2-7 gives the whole variable domain DVKVTQSSRYLVKRTGEKVFLECVQDMDHENMFWYRQDPGLGLRLIYFSYDVKMKEKGDIPEGYSVSREKKERFSLILESASTNQTSMYLCASSTIYIIAAGTYEQYFGPGTRLTVT.

V gene TRBV4-1 combines with J gene TRBJ2-2; TRBD2 matches 11 bases. Germline V lookup: CDR1 MGHRA, CDR2 YSYEKL. This CDR3 has 17 residues. The V gene end was trimmed by 0 bases and the J gene end by 4 bases; junction bases not matched to a gene: 4. As DNA, the CDR3 is TGCGCCAGCAGCCAAGAGGGGACTAGCGGATTCACCGGGGAGCTGTTTTTT. Its protein is CASSQEGTSGFTGELFF.

The chain links TRBV10-3 to TRBJ1-2, with TRBD1 matching 8 bases. V was clipped by 2 bases and J by 9 bases; unmatched bases: 5. Germline V gene sequence: CDR1 ENHRY, CDR2 SYGVKD. This CDR3 has 13 amino acids. CDR3: CAISENRGYSYTF. Here the CDR3 DNA reads TGTGCCATCAGTGAGAACAGGGGGTACAGCTACACCTTC.